This T cell receptor beta chain is from a study of identical twins. TCRdb reprocessed the 5' RACE reads with MiXCR, giving one entry per CDR3 protein. The sample includes hundreds of thousands of distinct CDR3 sequences, 6.5% to 9.5% of them seen just once. The CDR3 is 13 amino acids. CDR1 is MDHEN and CDR2 is SYDVKM in the germline V gene. V was clipped by 8 bases and J by 4 bases; unmatched bases: 4. General observations from the study: Zero-insertion analyses were open to partial confounding by invariant MAIT and iNKT cells. Without tracking the same donors, conclusions rested on cross-sectional statistical analysis. Within beta out-of-frame sequences, the excess sharing observed between twins was weaker.

This clonotype has ten or more counts. Its target is unknown. The sample was also linked to a second study, of yellow fever vaccine responses in identical twins.

Sequenced: memory (CD45RO+) T cells sorted from blood. This clonotype originated in a young woman in good health. V is TRBV28 and J is TRBJ2-2; 7 bases agree with TRBD1. For the CDR3, the DNA is TGTGCCAGCCGGGACAGCCTCACCGGGGAGCTGTTTTTT. It yields the protein CASRDSLTGELFF.